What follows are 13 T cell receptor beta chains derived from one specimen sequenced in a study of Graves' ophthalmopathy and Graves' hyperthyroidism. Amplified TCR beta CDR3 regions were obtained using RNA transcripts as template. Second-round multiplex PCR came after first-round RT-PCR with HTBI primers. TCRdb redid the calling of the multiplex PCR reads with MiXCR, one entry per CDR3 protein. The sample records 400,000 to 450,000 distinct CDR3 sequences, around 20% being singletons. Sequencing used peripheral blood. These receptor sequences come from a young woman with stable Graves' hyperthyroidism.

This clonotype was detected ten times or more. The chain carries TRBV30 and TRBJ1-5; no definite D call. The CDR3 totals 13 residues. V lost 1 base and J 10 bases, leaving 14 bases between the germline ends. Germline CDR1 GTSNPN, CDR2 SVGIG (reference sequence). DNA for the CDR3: TGTGCCTGGAGTGAATTCGGCAGCCATCCCCAGCATTTT. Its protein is CAWSEFGSHPQHF. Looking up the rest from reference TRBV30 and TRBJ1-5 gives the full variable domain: SQTIHQWPATLVQPVGSPLSLECTVEGTSNPNLYWYRQAAGRGLQLLFYSVGIGQISSEVPQNLSASRPQDRQFILSSKKLLLSDSGFYLCAWSEFGSHPQHFGDGTRLSIL.

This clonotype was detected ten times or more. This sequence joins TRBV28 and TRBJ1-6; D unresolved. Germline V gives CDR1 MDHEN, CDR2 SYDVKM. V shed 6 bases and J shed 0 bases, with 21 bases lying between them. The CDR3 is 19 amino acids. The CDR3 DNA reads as TGTGCCAGCAGCTCCCCGGTTATCTGTCCTAGCTCCTATAATTCACCCCTCCACTTT. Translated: CASSSPVICPSSYNSPLHF.

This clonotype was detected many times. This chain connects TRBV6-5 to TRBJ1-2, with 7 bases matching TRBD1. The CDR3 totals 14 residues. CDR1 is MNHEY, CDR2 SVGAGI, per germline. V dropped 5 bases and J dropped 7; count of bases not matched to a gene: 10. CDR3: CASSHRDRGFGYTF. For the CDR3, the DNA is TGTGCCAGCAGTCACCGGGACAGAGGGTTTGGCTACACCTTC.

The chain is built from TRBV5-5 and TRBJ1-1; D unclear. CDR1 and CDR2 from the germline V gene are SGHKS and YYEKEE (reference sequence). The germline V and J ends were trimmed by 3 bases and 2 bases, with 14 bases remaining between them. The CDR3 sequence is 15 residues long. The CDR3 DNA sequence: TGTGCCAGCAGCTCCCCCCCAGGCGGAAACACTGAAGCTTTCTTT. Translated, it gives CASSSPPGGNTEAFF.

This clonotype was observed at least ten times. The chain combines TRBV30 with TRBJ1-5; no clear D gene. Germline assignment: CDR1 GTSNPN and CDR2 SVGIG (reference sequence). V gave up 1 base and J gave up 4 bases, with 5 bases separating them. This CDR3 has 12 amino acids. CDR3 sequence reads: CAWSDQNQPQHF. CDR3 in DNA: TGTGCCTGGAGTGACCAGAATCAGCCCCAGCATTTT.

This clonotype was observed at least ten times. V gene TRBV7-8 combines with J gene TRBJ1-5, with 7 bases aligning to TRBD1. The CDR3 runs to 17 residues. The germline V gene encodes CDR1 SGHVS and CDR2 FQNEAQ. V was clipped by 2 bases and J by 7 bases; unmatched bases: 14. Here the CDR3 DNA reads TGTGCCAGCAGCTTATTTGGAGATGGACAGGCGGGCCAGCCCCAGCATTTT. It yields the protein CASSLFGDGQAGQPQHF.

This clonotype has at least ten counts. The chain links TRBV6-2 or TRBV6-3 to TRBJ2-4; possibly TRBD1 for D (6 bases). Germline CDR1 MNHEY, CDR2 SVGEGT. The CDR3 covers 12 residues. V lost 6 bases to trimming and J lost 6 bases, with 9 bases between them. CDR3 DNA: TGTGCCAGCAGGCTGACAGGAAACATTCAGTACTTC. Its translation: CASRLTGNIQYF.

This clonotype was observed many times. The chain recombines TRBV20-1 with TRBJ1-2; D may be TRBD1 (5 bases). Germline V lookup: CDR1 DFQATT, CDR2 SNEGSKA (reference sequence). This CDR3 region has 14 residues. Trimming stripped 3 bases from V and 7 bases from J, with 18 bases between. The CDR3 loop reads CSASGTWSYGGYTF. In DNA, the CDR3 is TGCAGTGCTAGTGGGACCTGGTCATATGGTGGCTACACCTTC.

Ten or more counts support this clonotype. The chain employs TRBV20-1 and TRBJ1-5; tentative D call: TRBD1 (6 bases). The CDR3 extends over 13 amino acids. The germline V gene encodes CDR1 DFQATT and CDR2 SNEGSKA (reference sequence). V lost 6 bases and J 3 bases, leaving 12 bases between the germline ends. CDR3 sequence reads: CSAQGGANQPQHF. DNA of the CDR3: TGCAGTGCCCAAGGGGGAGCCAATCAGCCCCAGCATTTT.

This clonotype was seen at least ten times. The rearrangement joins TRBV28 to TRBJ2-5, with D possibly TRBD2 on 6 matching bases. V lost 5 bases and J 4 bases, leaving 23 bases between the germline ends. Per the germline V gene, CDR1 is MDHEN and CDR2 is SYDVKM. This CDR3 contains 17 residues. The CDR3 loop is CASSRGRDWQIIETQYF. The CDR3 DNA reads TGTGCCAGCAGTCGAGGCCGGGACTGGCAAATCATAGAGACCCAGTACTTC.

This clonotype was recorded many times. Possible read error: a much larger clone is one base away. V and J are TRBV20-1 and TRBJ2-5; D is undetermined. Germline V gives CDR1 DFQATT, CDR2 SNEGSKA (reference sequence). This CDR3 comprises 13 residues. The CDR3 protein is CSAITAYQETKYF. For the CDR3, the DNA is TGCAGTGCTATCACAGCCTACCAAGAGACCAAGTACTTC.

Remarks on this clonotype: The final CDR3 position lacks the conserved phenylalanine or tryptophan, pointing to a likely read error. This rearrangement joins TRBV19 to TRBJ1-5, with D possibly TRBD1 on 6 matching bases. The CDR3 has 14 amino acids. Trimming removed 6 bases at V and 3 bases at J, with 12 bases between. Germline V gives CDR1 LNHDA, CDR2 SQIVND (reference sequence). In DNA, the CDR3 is TGTGCCAGTAGCTCAACAGGGAACAATCAGCCCCAGCATGTT. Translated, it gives CASSSTGNNQPQHV.

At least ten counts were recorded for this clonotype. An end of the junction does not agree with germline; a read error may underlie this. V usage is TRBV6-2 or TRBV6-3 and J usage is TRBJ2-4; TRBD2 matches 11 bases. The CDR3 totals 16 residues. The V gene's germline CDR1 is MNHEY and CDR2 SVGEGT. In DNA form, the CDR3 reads TGTGCCAGCAGCCAGATCTCCGGGACTAGCGGAAACATTAAGTACTTC. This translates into CASSQISGTSGNIKYF.